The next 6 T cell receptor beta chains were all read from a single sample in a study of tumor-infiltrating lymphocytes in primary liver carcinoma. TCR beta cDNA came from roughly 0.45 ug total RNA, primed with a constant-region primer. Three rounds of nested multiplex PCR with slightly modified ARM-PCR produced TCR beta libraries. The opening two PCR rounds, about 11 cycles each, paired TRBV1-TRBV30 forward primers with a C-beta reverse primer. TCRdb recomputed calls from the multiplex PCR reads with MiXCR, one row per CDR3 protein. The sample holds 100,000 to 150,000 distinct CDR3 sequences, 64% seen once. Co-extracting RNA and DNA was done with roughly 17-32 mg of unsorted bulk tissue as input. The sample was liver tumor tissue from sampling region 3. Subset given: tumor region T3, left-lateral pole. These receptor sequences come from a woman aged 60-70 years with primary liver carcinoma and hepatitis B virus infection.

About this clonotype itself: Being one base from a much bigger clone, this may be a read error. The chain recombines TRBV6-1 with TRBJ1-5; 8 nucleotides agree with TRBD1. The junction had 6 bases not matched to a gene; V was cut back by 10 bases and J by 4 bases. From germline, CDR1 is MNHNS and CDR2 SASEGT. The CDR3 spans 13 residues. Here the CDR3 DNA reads TGTGCCACCGTAACAGGGGGTAATCAGCCCCAGCATTTT. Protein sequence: CATVTGGNQPQHF.

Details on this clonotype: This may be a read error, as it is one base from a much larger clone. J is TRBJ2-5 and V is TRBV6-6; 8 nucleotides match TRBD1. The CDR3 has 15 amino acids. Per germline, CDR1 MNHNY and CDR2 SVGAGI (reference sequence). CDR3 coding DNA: TGTGCCAGCGGACAGGGCCAAGACCAACAAGAGACCCCGTACTTC. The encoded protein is CASGQGQDQQETPYF.

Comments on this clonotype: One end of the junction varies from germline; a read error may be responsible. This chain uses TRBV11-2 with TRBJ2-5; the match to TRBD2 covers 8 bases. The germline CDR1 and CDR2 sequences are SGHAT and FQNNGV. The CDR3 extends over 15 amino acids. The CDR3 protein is CTSNLRLAGQETQYF. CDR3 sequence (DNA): TGTACCAGCAACTTAAGGCTAGCGGGCCAAGAGACCCAGTACTTC.

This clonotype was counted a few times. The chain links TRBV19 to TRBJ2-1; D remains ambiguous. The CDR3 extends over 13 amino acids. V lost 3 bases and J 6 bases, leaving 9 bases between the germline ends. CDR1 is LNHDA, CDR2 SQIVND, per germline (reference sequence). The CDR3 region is CASSMSLFNEQFF. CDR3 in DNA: TGTGCCAGTAGTATGAGTCTATTCAATGAGCAGTTCTTC.

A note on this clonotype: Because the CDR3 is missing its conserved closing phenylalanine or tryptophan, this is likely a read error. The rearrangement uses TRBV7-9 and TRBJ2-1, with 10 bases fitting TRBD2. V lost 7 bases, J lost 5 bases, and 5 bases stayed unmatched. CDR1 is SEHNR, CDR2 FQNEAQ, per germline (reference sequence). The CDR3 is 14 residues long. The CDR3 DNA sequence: TGTGCCAGCAACAAAGCGGGGGGGAACAATGAGCAGTTCTTA. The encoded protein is CASNKAGGNNEQFL.

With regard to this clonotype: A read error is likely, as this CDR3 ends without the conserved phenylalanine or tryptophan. CDR3 DNA: TGTGCCAGCAGCTTCGGGACGACGCAGTATCTT. Encoded protein: CASSFGTTQYL. The chain has TRBV11-2 and TRBJ2-3; either TRBD1 or TRBD2 may fit D (5 bases each). From germline, CDR1 is SGHAT and CDR2 FQNNGV. V was clipped by 3 bases and J by 9 bases, with 7 bases between them. This CDR3 contains 11 residues.